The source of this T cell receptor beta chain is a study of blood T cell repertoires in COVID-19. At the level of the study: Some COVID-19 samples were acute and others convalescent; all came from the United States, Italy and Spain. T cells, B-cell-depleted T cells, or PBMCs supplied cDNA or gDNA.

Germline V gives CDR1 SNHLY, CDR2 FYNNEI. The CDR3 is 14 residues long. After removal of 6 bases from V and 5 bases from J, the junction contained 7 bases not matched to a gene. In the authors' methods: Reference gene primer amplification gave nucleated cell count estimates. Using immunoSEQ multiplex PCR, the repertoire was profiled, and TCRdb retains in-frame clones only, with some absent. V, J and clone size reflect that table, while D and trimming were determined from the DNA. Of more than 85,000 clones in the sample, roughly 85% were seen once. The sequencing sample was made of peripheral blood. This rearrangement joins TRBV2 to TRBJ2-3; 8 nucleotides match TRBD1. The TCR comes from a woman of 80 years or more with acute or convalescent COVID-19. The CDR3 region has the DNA TGTGCCAGCAGGAAGACAGGGGTTGGAGATACGCAGTATTTT. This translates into CASRKTGVGDTQYF.